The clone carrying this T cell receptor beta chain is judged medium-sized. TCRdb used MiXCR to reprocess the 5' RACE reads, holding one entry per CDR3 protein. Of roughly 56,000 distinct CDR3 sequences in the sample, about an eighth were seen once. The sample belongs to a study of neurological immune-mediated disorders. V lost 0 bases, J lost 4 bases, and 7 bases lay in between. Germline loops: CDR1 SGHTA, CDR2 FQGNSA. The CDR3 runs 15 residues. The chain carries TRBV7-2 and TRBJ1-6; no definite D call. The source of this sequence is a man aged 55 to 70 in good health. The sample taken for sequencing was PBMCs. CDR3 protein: CASSLAQSYNSPLHF. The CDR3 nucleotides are TGTGCCAGCAGCTTAGCGCAGAGTTATAATTCACCCCTCCACTTT.